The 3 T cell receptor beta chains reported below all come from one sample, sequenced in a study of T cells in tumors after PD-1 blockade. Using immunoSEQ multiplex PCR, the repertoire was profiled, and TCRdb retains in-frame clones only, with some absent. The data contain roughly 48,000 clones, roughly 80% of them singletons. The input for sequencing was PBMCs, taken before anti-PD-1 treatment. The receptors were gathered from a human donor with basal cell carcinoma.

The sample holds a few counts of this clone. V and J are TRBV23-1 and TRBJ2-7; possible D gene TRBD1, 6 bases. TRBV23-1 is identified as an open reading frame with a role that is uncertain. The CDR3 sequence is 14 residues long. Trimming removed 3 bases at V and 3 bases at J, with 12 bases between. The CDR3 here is CASSHRGRGYEQYF. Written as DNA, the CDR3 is TGCGCCAGCAGTCATAGAGGCAGGGGCTACGAGCAGTACTTC.

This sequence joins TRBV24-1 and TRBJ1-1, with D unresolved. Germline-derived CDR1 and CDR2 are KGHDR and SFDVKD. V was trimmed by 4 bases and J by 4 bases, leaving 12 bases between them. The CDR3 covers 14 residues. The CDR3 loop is CATSEAAWTTEAFF. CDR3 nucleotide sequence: TGTGCCACCAGTGAGGCAGCCTGGACCACTGAAGCTTTCTTT.

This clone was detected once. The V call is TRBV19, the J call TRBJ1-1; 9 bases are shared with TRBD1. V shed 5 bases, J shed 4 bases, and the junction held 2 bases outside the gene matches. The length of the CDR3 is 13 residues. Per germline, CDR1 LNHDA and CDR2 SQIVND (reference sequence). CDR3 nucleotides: TGTGCCAGTAGTGAGGACAGGGGCACTGAAGCTTTCTTT. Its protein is CASSEDRGTEAFF.